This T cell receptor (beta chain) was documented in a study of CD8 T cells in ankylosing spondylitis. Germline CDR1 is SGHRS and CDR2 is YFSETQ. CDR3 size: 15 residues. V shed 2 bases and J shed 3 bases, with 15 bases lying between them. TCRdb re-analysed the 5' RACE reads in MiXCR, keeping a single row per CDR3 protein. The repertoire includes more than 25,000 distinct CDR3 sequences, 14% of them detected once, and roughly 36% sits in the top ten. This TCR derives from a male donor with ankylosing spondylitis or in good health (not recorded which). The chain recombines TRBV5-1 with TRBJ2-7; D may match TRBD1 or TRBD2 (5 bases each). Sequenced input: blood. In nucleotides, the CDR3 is TGCGCCAGCAGCTTAGACGGGACGAAGAACTACGAGCAGTACTTC. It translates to CASSLDGTKNYEQYF. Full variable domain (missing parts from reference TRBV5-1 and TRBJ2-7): KAGVTQTPRYLIKTRGQQVTLSCSPISGHRSVSWYQQTPGQGLQFLFEYFSETQRNKGNFPGRFSGRQFSNSRSEMNVSTLELGDSALYLCASSLDGTKNYEQYFGPGTRLTVT.